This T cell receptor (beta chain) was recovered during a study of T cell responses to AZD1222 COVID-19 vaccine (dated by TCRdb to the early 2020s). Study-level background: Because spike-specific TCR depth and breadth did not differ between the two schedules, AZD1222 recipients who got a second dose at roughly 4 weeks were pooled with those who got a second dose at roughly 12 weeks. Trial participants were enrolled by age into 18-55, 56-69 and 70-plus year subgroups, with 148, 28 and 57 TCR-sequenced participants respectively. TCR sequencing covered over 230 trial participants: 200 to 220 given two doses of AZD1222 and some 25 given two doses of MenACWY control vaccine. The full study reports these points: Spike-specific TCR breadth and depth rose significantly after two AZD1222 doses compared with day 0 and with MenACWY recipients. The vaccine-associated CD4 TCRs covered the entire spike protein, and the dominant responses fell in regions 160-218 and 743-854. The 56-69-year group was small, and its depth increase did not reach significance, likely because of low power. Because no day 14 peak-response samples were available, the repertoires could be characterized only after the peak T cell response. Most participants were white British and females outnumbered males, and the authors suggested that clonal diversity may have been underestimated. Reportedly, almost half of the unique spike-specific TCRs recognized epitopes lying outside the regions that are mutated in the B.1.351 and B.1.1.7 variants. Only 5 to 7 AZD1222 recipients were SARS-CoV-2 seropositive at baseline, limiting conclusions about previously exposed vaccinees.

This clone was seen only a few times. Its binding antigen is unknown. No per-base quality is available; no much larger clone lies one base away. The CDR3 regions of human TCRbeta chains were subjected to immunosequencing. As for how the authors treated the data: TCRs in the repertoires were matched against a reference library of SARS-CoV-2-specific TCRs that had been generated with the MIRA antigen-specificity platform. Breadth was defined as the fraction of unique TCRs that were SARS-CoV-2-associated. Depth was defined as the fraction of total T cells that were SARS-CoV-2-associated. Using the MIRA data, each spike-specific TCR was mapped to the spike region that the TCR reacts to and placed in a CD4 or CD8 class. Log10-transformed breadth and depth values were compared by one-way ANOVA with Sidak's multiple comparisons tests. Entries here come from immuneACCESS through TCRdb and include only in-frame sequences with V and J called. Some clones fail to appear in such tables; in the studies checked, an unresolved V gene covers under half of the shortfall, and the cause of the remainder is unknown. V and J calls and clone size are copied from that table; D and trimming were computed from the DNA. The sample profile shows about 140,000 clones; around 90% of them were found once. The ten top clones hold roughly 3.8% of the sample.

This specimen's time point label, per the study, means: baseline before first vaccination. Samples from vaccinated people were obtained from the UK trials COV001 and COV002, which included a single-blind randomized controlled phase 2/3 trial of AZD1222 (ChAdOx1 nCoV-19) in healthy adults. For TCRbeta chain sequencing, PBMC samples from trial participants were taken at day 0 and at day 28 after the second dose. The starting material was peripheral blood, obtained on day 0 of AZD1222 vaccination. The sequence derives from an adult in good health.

The sequenced DNA: TGTGCCAGCAGCTTAAGCCTGAGCTCTGGAAACACCATATATTTT. The encoded protein is CASSLSLSSGNTIYF. The chain is assembled from TRBV7-2 and TRBJ1-3; confidence is insufficient to name the D gene. There are 15 amino acids in the CDR3, from cysteine to phenylalanine inclusive. Only the CDR3 region is kept as DNA, spanning 45 bases read in frame from base 1. V is reduced by 2 bases and J by 0 bases, leaving a spacing of 8 bases between them. Looking up the germline V gene yields CDR1 SGHTA and CDR2 FQGNSA.